This T cell receptor (beta chain) is from a study of T cells in Graves' hyperthyroidism and ophthalmopathy. Amplified TCR beta CDR3 regions derived from RNA transcripts. The HTBI primer set was used in a first-round RT-PCR of the TCR CDR3. TCRdb itself ran the multiplex PCR reads through MiXCR, one entry per CDR3 protein. Of some 300,000 distinct CDR3 sequences listed, approximately 16% are singletons. Trimming left V 5 bases short and J 5 bases short, with 10 bases between. The CDR3 length is 13 residues. Germline assignment: CDR1 SGHVS and CDR2 FNYEAQ. This sequence joins TRBV7-6 and TRBJ1-5; unclear D gene. Sample: blood. The sequence was collected from a man aged 25-45 years with Graves' hyperthyroidism. The DNA for the CDR3 is TGTGCCAGCAGCGCCGGCGGGGATCAGCCCCAGCATTTT. Amino acids: CASSAGGDQPQHF.